Listed below are T cell receptor beta chains from one sample, sequenced in a study of CD8 T cells in Susac syndrome. One entry per CDR3 protein, called by TCRdb with MiXCR from the immunoSEQ multiplex PCR reads. This table holds roughly 200,000 distinct CDR3 sequences, about 94% found once. The sequencing sample was made of CD4+ T cells from PBMCs. The receptor source for this set is a human donor with multiple sclerosis. CDR3s include the opening cysteine and the closing phenylalanine or tryptophan. A D gene is named only where the DNA matches it firmly. Size tells how often a clone was seen (once, few, many) or the class of an expanded clone, and some rows leave it out.

-,-,TRBJ2-2,TRBV2,CASSGVHGGELFF,TGTGCCAGCAGCGGTGTGCACGGCGGGGAGCTGTTTTTT
TRBD1,-,TRBJ2-2,TRBV6-5,CASGGTGTVAGELFF,TGTGCCAGCGGAGGGACAGGGACCGTCGCCGGGGAGCTGTTTTTT
-,-,TRBJ2-3,TRBV30,CAWSVIAGVSDTQYF,TGTGCCTGGAGTGTAATTGCAGGGGTCAGCGATACGCAGTATTTT
-,-,TRBJ1-4,TRBV30,CAWSGTYGKLFF,TGTGCCTGGAGTGGGACCTACGGGAAACTGTTTTTT
-,-,TRBJ1-1,TRBV6-6,CASSYSENTEAFF,TGTGCCAGCAGTTACTCGGAGAACACTGAAGCTTTCTTT
TRBD1,once,TRBJ2-7,TRBV12-5,CASGSSTGGLSYEQYF,TGTGCTAGTGGCTCTTCGACAGGGGGCCTCTCCTACGAGCAGTACTTC
TRBD2,-,TRBJ2-2,TRBV3-1,CASSQQRLAANTGELFF,TGTGCCAGCAGCCAGCAACGACTAGCCGCGAACACCGGGGAGCTGTTTTTT
-,once,TRBJ1-2,TRBV12-3/TRBV12-4,CASSLTGGYTF,TGTGCCAGCAGTTTAACGGGGGGCTACACCTTC
-,-,TRBJ2-1,TRBV29-1,CSATGRDYNEQFF,TGCAGCGCGACAGGGAGGGACTACAATGAGCAGTTCTTC
-,-,TRBJ1-1,TRBV5-6,CASSSLKVNTEAFF,TGTGCCAGCAGCTCGCTTAAGGTGAACACTGAAGCTTTCTTT
-,-,TRBJ2-4,TRBV7-2,CASSAQTSLAKNIQYF,TGTGCCAGCAGCGCCCAGACTTCACTAGCCAAAAACATTCAGTACTTC
-,-,TRBJ1-2,TRBV18,CASSPKAGNGYTF,TGTGCCAGCTCACCAAAGGCAGGGAACGGCTACACCTTC
-,-,TRBJ1-5,TRBV5-1,CASSKGPGPSNQPQHF,TGCGCCAGCAGCAAGGGGCCGGGCCCTAGCAATCAACCCCAGCATTTT
-,-,TRBJ2-2,TRBV29-1,CSVERSTGELFF,TGCAGCGTTGAACGTAGCACCGGGGAGCTGTTTTTT
-,-,TRBJ2-5,TRBV20-1,CSASQDLRETQYF,TGCAGTGCTAGCCAGGACTTGAGGGAGACCCAGTACTTC
-,-,TRBJ2-1,TRBV4-2,CASSLEGSSTDEQFF,TGTGCCAGCAGCCTCGAGGGATCCTCCACGGATGAGCAGTTCTTC
TRBD1,-,TRBJ1-5,TRBV5-1,CASSWTGAEGQPQHF,TGCGCCAGCAGCTGGACAGGGGCCGAGGGTCAGCCCCAGCATTTT
TRBD2,-,TRBJ2-1,TRBV25-1,CASSGSLAGGQFF,TGTGCCAGCAGTGGGTCTTTGGCGGGGGGGCAGTTCTTC
-,once,TRBJ2-3,TRBV29-1,CSVVTRFTDTQYF,TGCAGCGTCGTGACTAGGTTCACAGATACGCAGTATTTT
TRBD1,-,TRBJ2-1,TRBV23-1,CASSHSGQGARKFF,TGCGCCAGCAGTCACTCCGGACAGGGGGCGAGGAAGTTCTTC